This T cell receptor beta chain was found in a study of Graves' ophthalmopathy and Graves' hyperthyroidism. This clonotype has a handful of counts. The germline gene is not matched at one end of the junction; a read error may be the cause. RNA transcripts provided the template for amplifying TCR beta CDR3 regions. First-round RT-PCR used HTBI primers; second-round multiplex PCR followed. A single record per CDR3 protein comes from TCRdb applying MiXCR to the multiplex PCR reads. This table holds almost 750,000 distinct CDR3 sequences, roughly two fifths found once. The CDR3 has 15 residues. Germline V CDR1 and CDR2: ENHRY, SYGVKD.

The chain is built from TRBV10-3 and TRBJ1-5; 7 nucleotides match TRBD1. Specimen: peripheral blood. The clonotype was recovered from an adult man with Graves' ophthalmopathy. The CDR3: CASSEGKQGHQPQHF. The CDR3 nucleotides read TGTGCCAGCAGTGAAGGGAAACAGGGGCATCAGCCCCAGCATTTT.